The 22 T cell receptor beta chains below come from one sample, sequenced in a study of cytomegalovirus exposure and HLA in healthy donors. 60 Vbeta and 13 Jbeta primers were used in PCR. Clones were sequenced by immunoSEQ multiplex PCR, and TCRdb holds only the in-frame ones, with some missing. Here the sample spans roughly 150,000 clones, 70% to 85% being singletons. Sequenced input: PBMCs. The source of these receptors is a male donor in good health and CMV-seronegative.

J is TRBJ2-1 and V is TRBV4-3, with TRBD2 matching 8 bases. This CDR3 has 15 residues. V gave up 4 bases and J gave up 8 bases; unmatched junction bases: 10. Germline V gene sequence: CDR1 LGHNA, CDR2 YSLEER. The CDR3 protein is CASSRRLGGRYEQFF. DNA for the CDR3: TGCGCCAGCAGCCGCCGACTAGGCGGGAGGTATGAGCAGTTCTTC.

This chain joins TRBV9 and TRBJ2-1; D is possibly TRBD2 (6 bases). Deletions cut 0 bases from V and 8 bases from J, with 15 bases between. The CDR3 extends over 15 amino acids. Looked up from germline, CDR1 is SGDLS and CDR2 is YYNGEE. CDR3 DNA sequence: TGTGCCAGCAGCGTAGGCGGGACCAGTATCTATGAGCAGTTCTTC. It specifies CASSVGGTSIYEQFF.

The chain recombines TRBV6-5 with TRBJ2-1, with TRBD2 as a possible D gene (6 bases). The CDR3 is 12 residues long. In germline, CDR1 is MNHEY, CDR2 SVGAGI. V was pared by 4 bases and J by 7 bases, with 8 bases between. The CDR3 bases are TGTGCCAGCAGTTCTGGAGGGAATGAGCAGTTCTTC. It translates to CASSSGGNEQFF.

The genes are TRBV28 and TRBJ2-5; 10 nucleotides align to TRBD1. CDR1 MDHEN and CDR2 SYDVKM come from the germline V gene. CDR3 length equals 13 residues. With V trimmed by 6 bases and J by 10 bases, 8 bases remained unmatched. Here the CDR3 DNA reads TGTGCCAGCAGCCGGGACAGGGGCCCAGACCAGTACTTC. This gives the protein CASSRDRGPDQYF.

This clone has only one observation. The chain employs TRBV29-1 and TRBJ2-1, with 8 positions matching TRBD2. The length of the CDR3 is 15 residues. The ends lost 4 bases at V and 4 bases at J; junction bases unmatched: 9. Per the germline V gene, CDR1 is SQVTM and CDR2 is ANQGSEA. The CDR3 DNA reads as TGCAGCGTTGTAGCGGGAATCCACCTATACAATGAGCAGTTCTTC. It specifies CSVVAGIHLYNEQFF.

V gene TRBV2 combines with J gene TRBJ2-7; 10 positions match TRBD2. The CDR3 contains 14 residues. The germline CDR1 and CDR2 sequences are SNHLY and FYNNEI. Trimming cost V 3 bases and J 4 bases; bases outside gene matches: 3. CDR3 nucleotides: TGTGCCAGCAGTGATCCTAGCGGGAGTTACGAGCAGTACTTC. Translated, it gives CASSDPSGSYEQYF.

This rearrangement joins TRBV5-1 to TRBJ2-7; TRBD1 is a possible D gene (6 bases). This CDR3 is 14 amino acids long. V was cut by 2 bases and J by 3 bases, with 12 bases left in between. CDR1 and CDR2 from the germline V gene are SGHRS and YFSETQ. Written as DNA, the CDR3 is TGCGCCAGCAGCTTCGCCAGGGGTGGCTACGAGCAGTACTTC. It translates to CASSFARGGYEQYF.

This rearrangement joins TRBV18 to TRBJ2-2, with TRBD2 as a possible D gene (5 bases). In germline, CDR1 is KGHSH, CDR2 LQKENI. Between the trimmed V and J ends, which lost 7 bases and 0 bases, there was a span of 12 bases. This CDR3 is built from 15 residues. CDR3 sequence reads: CASYLGLSNTGELFF. CDR3 bases: TGTGCCAGCTACCTCGGACTCTCGAACACCGGGGAGCTGTTTTTT. Drawing the rest from reference TRBV18 and TRBJ2-2, the complete variable domain is NAGVMQNPRHLVRRRGQEARLRCSPMKGHSHVYWYRQLPEEGLKFMVYLQKENIIDESGMPKERFSAEFPKEGPSILRIQQVVRGDSAAYFCASYLGLSNTGELFFGEGSRLTVL.

This clone has just one count. The rearrangement links TRBV28 to TRBJ2-1; the D gene is possibly TRBD2 (5 bases). The V and J ends lost 6 bases and 3 bases respectively, with 21 bases between them. Germline V gene sequence: CDR1 MDHEN, CDR2 SYDVKM. The CDR3 extends over 17 amino acids. CDR3 bases: TGTGCCAGCAGAGATCACTTCCGCAGCGGCCTCTACAATGAGCAGTTCTTC. This encodes CASRDHFRSGLYNEQFF.

V gene TRBV6-5 combines with J gene TRBJ2-6; D is uncertain. The V end lost 5 bases, the J end lost 3 bases, and 11 bases lay between the germline ends. The CDR3 consists of 15 residues. Germline loops: CDR1 MNHEY, CDR2 SVGAGI. The CDR3 sequence is CASSPSQVGANVLTF. For the CDR3, the DNA is TGTGCCAGCAGTCCCTCCCAGGTTGGGGCCAACGTCCTGACTTTC.

This rearrangement joins TRBV5-1 to TRBJ2-7; TRBD1 agrees at 10 bases. V was clipped by 3 bases and J by 5 bases; unmatched bases: 8. CDR1 SGHRS and CDR2 YFSETQ come from the germline V gene. CDR3 length: 15 amino acids. CDR3 nucleotides: TGCGCCAGCAGCTGGACCGGGACAGGGGCCAACGAGCAGTACTTC. This codes for CASSWTGTGANEQYF. Using reference TRBV5-1 and TRBJ2-7 for the parts outside the CDR3, the full variable domain is KAGVTQTPRYLIKTRGQQVTLSCSPISGHRSVSWYQQTPGQGLQFLFEYFSETQRNKGNFPGRFSGRQFSNSRSEMNVSTLELGDSALYLCASSWTGTGANEQYFGPGTRLTVT.

This chain links TRBV10-3 with TRBJ2-2; possible D gene TRBD2, 5 bases. The ends were cut back, 1 base at V and 2 bases at J, with 8 bases in the middle. This CDR3 is built from 15 residues. Germline values: CDR1 ENHRY, CDR2 SYGVKD. CDR3 bases: TGTGCCATCAGTGAGTTGGCGGGCAACACCGGGGAGCTGTTTTTT. As protein: CAISELAGNTGELFF.

This chain's CDR3 is CASSEPFSGANVLTF. The CDR3 bases are TGTGCCAGCAGTGAACCCTTCTCTGGGGCCAACGTCCTGACTTTC. The rearrangement uses TRBV6-1 and TRBJ2-6; D is uncertain. The germline V gene has CDR1 MNHNS and CDR2 SASEGT. V lost 2 bases and J lost 0, with 5 bases in between. This CDR3 is built from 15 residues.

This chain links TRBV18 with TRBJ2-5; 8 bases are a match to TRBD2. From germline, CDR1 is KGHSH and CDR2 LQKENI. J was trimmed by 5 bases and V by 6 bases; bases with no gene match: 2. The CDR3 sequence is 12 residues long. CDR3 protein: CASSTGGETQYF. CDR3 coding DNA: TGTGCCAGCTCGACGGGAGGGGAGACCCAGTACTTC. Based on the CDR3 plus reference TRBV18 and TRBJ2-5, the full variable domain is NAGVMQNPRHLVRRRGQEARLRCSPMKGHSHVYWYRQLPEEGLKFMVYLQKENIIDESGMPKERFSAEFPKEGPSILRIQQVVRGDSAAYFCASSTGGETQYFGPGTRLLVL.

The chain carries TRBV18 and TRBJ2-3, with D possibly being TRBD2 (5 bases). Per germline, CDR1 KGHSH and CDR2 LQKENI. The CDR3 covers 16 residues. V lost 3 bases and J 6 bases, leaving 19 bases between the germline ends. CDR3 sequence reads: CASSPEGSSGMDTQYF. DNA for the CDR3: TGTGCCAGCTCACCTGAAGGATCCAGCGGTATGGATACGCAGTATTTT.

This clone was seen once. The rearrangement links TRBV7-3 to TRBJ1-2; possibly TRBD1 for D (6 bases). V lost 3 bases and J lost 8, with 22 bases in between. The CDR3 runs to 16 residues. Germline CDR1 and CDR2: SGHTA and FQGTGA. In DNA form, the CDR3 reads TGTGCCAGCAGCTTCAGCTTAAGCGGGACACCCGAGGGCTACACCTTC. This encodes CASSFSLSGTPEGYTF.

The CDR3 DNA follows: TGTGCCAGCAGTATAACAGAGACCTACAATGAGCAGTTCTTC. Its protein product is CASSITETYNEQFF. The V and J genes are TRBV25-1 and TRBJ2-1; D gene unclear. Trimming took off 5 bases at V and 2 bases at J, with 10 bases between the two ends. Germline V lookup: CDR1 MGHDK, CDR2 SYGVNS. This CDR3 region has 14 residues.

The chain combines TRBV5-1 with TRBJ2-1; D uncertain. The CDR3 has 13 amino acids. V shed 4 bases and J shed 5 bases, with 10 bases lying between them. CDR1 is SGHRS and CDR2 is YFSETQ in the germline V gene. CDR3 DNA: TGCGCCAGCAGCGCACCCCAGAACAATGAGCAGTTCTTC. This gives the protein CASSAPQNNEQFF.

This chain joins TRBV7-6 and TRBJ2-1; D unresolved. V lost 6 bases, J lost 7 bases, and 13 bases lay in between. Per the germline V gene, CDR1 is SGHVS and CDR2 is FNYEAQ. This CDR3 contains 13 residues. The CDR3 DNA follows: TGTGCCAGCAGTTCGCTAGGAGCGAATGAGCAGTTCTTC. As protein: CASSSLGANEQFF.

This sequence joins TRBV7-6 and TRBJ2-7; D possibly corresponds to TRBD2 (5 bases). This CDR3 has 14 amino acids. The ends were cut back, 2 bases at V and 1 base at J, with 9 bases in the middle. The V gene's germline CDR1 is SGHVS and CDR2 FNYEAQ. In nucleotides, the CDR3 is TGTGCCAGCAGCTTAACCGGGATGTCCTACGAGCAGTACTTC. This encodes CASSLTGMSYEQYF.

The chain uses TRBV7-9 and TRBJ2-2, with 8 bases that match TRBD1. This CDR3 is built from 15 residues. In germline, CDR1 is SEHNR, CDR2 FQNEAQ (reference sequence). J gave up 4 bases and V 5 bases, and 6 bases lay outside the gene matches. In DNA, the CDR3 is TGTGCCAGCAGCATGACAGGGGCCCTCACCGGGGAGCTGTTTTTT. It codes for CASSMTGALTGELFF.

This chain connects TRBV11-2 to TRBJ2-5, with D hard to call. This CDR3 contains 16 residues. From germline, CDR1 is SGHAT and CDR2 FQNNGV. Trimming left V 3 bases short and J 1 base short, with 15 bases between. CDR3 nucleotide sequence: TGTGCCAGCAGCTTGCCTCTCACCTGGCCCCAAGAGACCCAGTACTTC. It specifies CASSLPLTWPQETQYF. Looking up the rest from reference TRBV11-2 and TRBJ2-5 gives the full variable domain: EAGVAQSPRYKIIEKRQSVAFWCNPISGHATLYWYQQILGQGPKLLIQFQNNGVVDDSQLPKDRFSAERLKGVDSTLKIQPAKLEDSAVYLCASSLPLTWPQETQYFGPGTRLLVL.